Listed below are T cell receptor beta chains from one sample, sequenced in a study of Ad26.COV2.S vaccination and SARS-CoV-2 variants. The table came from immunoSEQ multiplex PCR; TCRdb's copy has only in-frame clones and leaves some out. This sample has about 400,000 clones; 70% to 90% occur once, and the top ten carry about 3.5%. Sequences were derived from peripheral blood, sampled in a trial of Ad26.COV2.S vaccine versus placebo. All receptors derive from a person aged 18-60 years who received the Ad26.COV2.S COVID-19 vaccine or a placebo. Both conserved end residues are part of each CDR3. The D gene is left open where the match is weak. Clone size, where shown, is once, few, many, or a class for clones that have expanded.

clone_size,j_call,d_call,v_call,cdr3_aa,cdr3_nt
.,TRBJ2-1,.,TRBV25-1,CASSELGRGFYNEQFF,TGTGCCAGCAGTGAATTGGGCAGGGGATTCTACAATGAGCAGTTCTTC
.,TRBJ2-7,.,TRBV28,CASSFGALTYEQYF,TGTGCCAGCAGTTTCGGGGCTTTAACCTACGAGCAGTACTTC
.,TRBJ2-1,.,TRBV12-3/TRBV12-4,CASSLGGSNEQFF,TGTGCCAGCAGTTTAGGTGGCTCCAATGAGCAGTTCTTC
.,TRBJ2-5,TRBD1,TRBV6-5,CASRTGTGGFETQYF,TGTGCCAGCAGGACCGGGACAGGGGGTTTTGAGACCCAGTACTTC
.,TRBJ2-5,.,TRBV6-2/TRBV6-3,CASSNTSFQETQYF,TGTGCCAGCAGTAACACTAGCTTCCAAGAGACCCAGTACTTC
.,TRBJ1-6,.,TRBV7-2,CASSLGVGLSPLHF,TGTGCCAGCAGCTTAGGGGTCGGCCTTTCACCCCTCCACTTT
.,TRBJ2-5,.,TRBV7-2,CASSLDRDTLVPNF,TGTGCCAGCAGCTTAGACCGGGACACACTGGTCCCCAACTTC
.,TRBJ1-5,TRBD1,TRBV19,CASSVPTGATGGFRGQPQHF,TGTGCCAGTAGTGTCCCAACAGGGGCAACGGGGGGGTTCAGAGGCCAGCCCCAGCATTTT
.,TRBJ1-3,.,TRBV7-9,CASSIIPGPDSGNTIYF,TGTGCCAGCAGCATTATACCGGGGCCGGACTCTGGAAACACCATATATTTT
.,TRBJ1-1,TRBD1,TRBV4-1,CASSQGDRGDLAFF,TGCGCCAGCAGCCAAGGGGACAGGGGCGATTTAGCTTTCTTT
.,TRBJ2-5,.,TRBV6-5,CASRGGGSQETQYF,TGTGCCAGCAGGGGGGGAGGCTCCCAAGAGACCCAGTACTTC
.,TRBJ1-4,.,TRBV2,CASKRQAANEKLFF,TGTGCCAGCAAACGACAGGCGGCTAATGAAAAACTGTTTTTT
.,TRBJ2-7,TRBD2,TRBV27,CASRLFGTSGGYEQYF,TGTGCCAGCAGGCTGTTTGGGACTAGCGGGGGTTACGAGCAGTACTTC
.,TRBJ2-3,.,TRBV5-1,CASSLAVFGADTQYF,TGCGCCAGCAGCTTGGCGGTTTTCGGAGCAGATACGCAGTATTTT
once,TRBJ1-4,.,TRBV7-9,CASSPTQGELNEKLFF,TGTGCCAGCAGCCCCACTCAGGGAGAACTAAATGAAAAACTGTTTTTT
.,TRBJ1-3,.,TRBV27,CASSREGLSGNTIYF,TGTGCCAGCAGCCGGGAGGGCCTCTCTGGAAACACCATATATTTT
.,TRBJ2-1,.,TRBV7-3,CASSLGGRLREQFF,TGTGCCAGCAGCTTAGGGGGTCGTCTACGTGAGCAGTTCTTC
.,TRBJ2-7,.,TRBV19,CASSIQGGYEQYF,TGTGCCAGTAGTATACAGGGGGGCTACGAGCAGTACTTC
.,TRBJ1-5,.,TRBV10-3,CAATGKGGNQPQHF,TGTGCCGCGACAGGAAAAGGAGGGAATCAGCCCCAGCATTTT
.,TRBJ2-7,.,TRBV13,CASSSHIRGLSYEQYF,TGTGCCAGCAGCTCACACATCAGGGGTCTCTCCTACGAGCAGTACTTC
.,TRBJ2-7,.,TRBV28,CASSLSPSSYEQYF,TGTGCCAGCAGTTTATCTCCTAGCTCCTACGAGCAGTACTTC
.,TRBJ1-5,.,TRBV6-2/TRBV6-3,CASSFGQPSNQPQHF,TGTGCCAGCAGTTTCGGACAGCCCAGCAATCAGCCCCAGCATTTT
.,TRBJ2-1,.,TRBV7-9,CASSPQRNEQFF,TGTGCCAGCAGCCCCCAGAGAAATGAGCAGTTCTTC
.,TRBJ1-2,TRBD1,TRBV19,CASSPTFAGGSGGYTF,TGTGCCAGTAGTCCCACCTTCGCAGGGGGCAGCGGTGGCTACACCTTC
.,TRBJ2-4,.,TRBV5-1,CASSWGQGEANIQYF,TGCGCCAGCAGCTGGGGTCAGGGGGAGGCAAACATTCAGTACTTC
few,TRBJ2-7,.,TRBV20-1,CSARLAHEQYF,TGCAGTGCTAGACTAGCCCACGAGCAGTACTTC